These 19 T cell receptor beta chains originate from one sample sequenced in a study of cytomegalovirus exposure and HLA in healthy donors. With 60 Vbeta and 13 Jbeta primers, the PCR was carried out. Generated by immunoSEQ multiplex PCR, the TCRdb table keeps only in-frame clones and is missing some. The repertoire has 230,000 or so clones, around 90% of them found once; the top ten carry 1.5% to 2%. What was sequenced was PBMCs. All receptors come from a girl aged 2-10 years in good health and CMV-seronegative.

The rearrangement joins TRBV29-1 to TRBJ2-1, with TRBD1 matching over 9 bases. Germline CDR1 SQVTM, CDR2 ANQGSEA. The CDR3 consists of 15 residues. V shed 5 bases, J shed 6 bases, and the junction held 11 bases outside the gene matches. This CDR3 reads CSVSNRDRAGNEQFF. CDR3 DNA: TGCAGCGTTTCGAACCGGGACAGGGCAGGCAATGAGCAGTTCTTC.

The J gene is TRBJ1-2, the V gene TRBV6-1; 7 bases map to TRBD1. The V segment lost 0 bases and the J segment 2 bases; nucleotides outside the gene matches: 9. Germline V gives CDR1 MNHNS, CDR2 SASEGT. The CDR3 loop spans 17 amino acids. CDR3 sequence (DNA): TGTGCCAGCAGTGAAGCCTTCGACAGGGCGAGGAACTATGGCTACACCTTC. Translating it yields CASSEAFDRARNYGYTF.

The chain couples TRBV1 to TRBJ2-4; the D call TRBD1 from the table was never checked on the DNA. TRBV1 is deemed a pseudogene. The CDR3 sequence is 16 residues long. CDR3 in amino acids: CTSSQDRGLAKNIQYF. The DNA of the CDR3 is TGCACCAGCAGCCAAGACAGGGGGCTAGCCAAAAACATTCAGTACTTC.

This clone has more than one count but fewer than ten. V is TRBV5-1 and J is TRBJ2-1, with 12 bases identical to TRBD2. V dropped 7 bases and J dropped 4; count of bases not matched to a gene: 6. The CDR3 contains 15 residues. Germline loops: CDR1 SGHRS, CDR2 YFSETQ. The DNA of the CDR3 is TGCGCCAGCGGGCTAGCGGGGGGGCTTTACAATGAGCAGTTCTTC. This translates into CASGLAGGLYNEQFF.

V gene TRBV10-2 combines with J gene TRBJ2-2; D gene uncertain. The CDR3 extends over 11 amino acids. CDR1 is WSHSY, CDR2 SAAADI, per germline. V was trimmed by 7 bases and J by 5 bases, leaving 5 bases between them. The CDR3 loop reads CASTVTGELFF. CDR3 DNA: TGCGCCAGCACGGTAACCGGGGAGCTGTTTTTT.

Concerning this clone itself: This CDR3 is also generated by other DNA sequences in the sample. The rearrangement uses TRBV27 and TRBJ2-5; D unresolved. V lost 3 bases, J lost 5 bases, and 10 bases lay in between. Germline CDR1 MNHEY, CDR2 SMNVEV (reference sequence). The CDR3 runs to 13 residues. This chain's CDR3 is CASSFTGGETQYF. The CDR3, as DNA: TGTGCCAGCAGTTTTACGGGTGGGGAGACCCAGTACTTC.

The chain is built from TRBV27 and TRBJ2-3; TRBD1 might be the D (5 bases). CDR3 length: 15 amino acids. Germline loops: CDR1 MNHEY, CDR2 SMNVEV (reference sequence). The V gene lost 2 bases and the J gene lost 2 bases, with 11 bases spanning the gap. The CDR3 protein is CASSLRGRATDTQYF. In DNA, the CDR3 is TGTGCCAGCAGTTTAAGGGGCAGGGCCACAGATACGCAGTATTTT.

The J gene is TRBJ1-1, the V gene TRBV10-3; D remains unclear. V was trimmed by 6 bases and J by 1 base, leaving 12 bases between them. The CDR3 is 14 amino acids. CDR1 and CDR2 (germline): ENHRY, SYGVKD. DNA for the CDR3: TGTGCCATCAGGATCGGACTCTCGAACACTGAAGCTTTCTTT. Translating it yields CAIRIGLSNTEAFF.

V usage is TRBV7-6 and J usage is TRBJ2-5, with a tentative D call TRBD2 (6 bases). CDR1 and CDR2 from the germline V gene are SGHVS and FNYEAQ. This CDR3 has 13 amino acids. V dropped 8 bases and J dropped 4 bases, with 14 bases sitting between them. CDR3 sequence reads: CASSMREAETQYF. In nucleotides, the CDR3 is TGTGCCAGCTCAATGAGGGAGGCAGAGACCCAGTACTTC.

The count of this clone is one. V and J are TRBV4-2 and TRBJ2-1; TRBD2 is a possible D gene (5 bases). V was trimmed by 0 bases and J by 0 bases, leaving 12 bases between them. Germline CDR1 LGHNA, CDR2 YNFKEQ. CDR3 size: 17 residues. For the CDR3, the DNA is TGTGCCAGCAGCCAAGATTGGCGGGCCCGCTCCTACAATGAGCAGTTCTTC. This sequence encodes CASSQDWRARSYNEQFF.

The chain carries TRBV2 and TRBJ2-5; 12 bases map to TRBD2. The end of the DNA aligns better with TRBJ2-7, so the J call may be wrong. CDR1 is SNHLY and CDR2 is FYNNEI in the germline V gene. The CDR3 extends over 17 amino acids. The DNA for the CDR3 is TGTGCCAGCAGAACCGGGACTAGCGGGCGCTTTTGGGACGAGCAGTACTTC. This gives the protein CASRTGTSGRFWDEQYF.

The genes are TRBV18 and TRBJ1-1; D remains ambiguous. The CDR3 is 15 residues long. Between the trimmed V and J ends, which lost 3 bases and 1 base, there was a span of 12 bases. Germline V gives CDR1 KGHSH, CDR2 LQKENI. The DNA for the CDR3 is TGTGCCAGCTCACCCCGGGAACTCCAGAACACTGAAGCTTTCTTT. Residues: CASSPRELQNTEAFF.

The chain recombines TRBV6-5 with TRBJ1-1, with 7 bases that match TRBD1. Germline-derived CDR1 and CDR2 are MNHEY and SVGAGI. This CDR3 region has 14 residues. J was trimmed by 2 bases and V by 6 bases; bases with no gene match: 6. CDR3 in DNA: TGTGCCAGCAGCAGGCGGACAGGAAACACTGAAGCTTTCTTT. Protein: CASSRRTGNTEAFF.

The chain employs TRBV9 and TRBJ2-5; 12 positions match TRBD1. Germline V lookup: CDR1 SGDLS, CDR2 YYNGEE. There are 14 residues in the CDR3. V shed 5 bases and J 7 bases; nucleotides not matched to a gene: 6. Here the CDR3 DNA reads TGTGCCAGCAGACCGGGACAGGGGGCCGGGACCCAGTACTTC. Translation: CASRPGQGAGTQYF.

The J gene is TRBJ2-1, the V gene TRBV27; a possible D gene is TRBD2 (6 bases). This CDR3 contains 15 residues. V shed 0 bases and J shed 9 bases, with 15 bases lying between them. Germline V gene sequence: CDR1 MNHEY, CDR2 SMNVEV (reference sequence). DNA of the CDR3: TGTGCCAGCAGTTTATCCCCGGGACTCCTAGGTGAGCAGTTCTTC. It specifies CASSLSPGLLGEQFF.

The chain joins TRBV12-5 to TRBJ2-1, with 8 bases that match TRBD1. V lost 6 bases, J lost 4 bases, and 8 bases stayed unmatched. Germline lookup yields CDR1 LGHNT and CDR2 FRNRAP. The CDR3 sequence is 15 residues long. The CDR3 sequence is CASGSGGAGYNEQFF. The CDR3 DNA sequence: TGTGCTAGTGGCTCAGGGGGCGCGGGGTACAATGAGCAGTTCTTC.

The rearrangement uses TRBV29-1 and TRBJ2-2; perhaps TRBD1 as D (6 bases). CDR1 is SQVTM and CDR2 is ANQGSEA in the germline V gene. The CDR3 spans 14 residues. V lost 5 bases to trimming and J lost 1 base, with 11 bases between them. CDR3 amino acids: CSVSEQGNTGELFF. The CDR3 bases are TGCAGCGTTTCCGAACAGGGGAACACCGGGGAGCTGTTTTTT.

The chain couples TRBV10-1 to TRBJ2-1; no definite D call. The CDR3 extends over 11 amino acids. The germline V gene has CDR1 WNHNN and CDR2 SYGVQD (reference sequence). V was shortened by 11 bases and J by 9 bases, with 14 bases between the two germline ends. CDR3 sequence reads: CAARKEIEQFF. CDR3 nucleotide sequence: TGCGCCGCAAGAAAGGAGATTGAGCAGTTCTTC.

The V gene is TRBV19, the J gene TRBJ1-5; TRBD1 matches at 9 bases. This CDR3 region has 15 residues. The V gene end was trimmed by 0 bases and the J gene end by 7 bases; junction bases not matched to a gene: 4. Germline V lookup: CDR1 LNHDA, CDR2 SQIVND (reference sequence). The CDR3 DNA is TGTGCCAGTAGTATAGAAACAGGGGGCGGACAGCCCCAGCATTTT. Encoded protein: CASSIETGGGQPQHF.